These 15 T cell receptor beta chains came from one sample sequenced in a study of blood T cell repertoires in COVID-19. Clones were read by immunoSEQ multiplex PCR, and TCRdb kept only the in-frame ones, dropping some. The table lists 300,000 to 400,000 clones, 90% to 95% of them singletons. Specimen: peripheral blood. The receptors here all came from a woman under 30 who had recovered from COVID-19.

The chain links TRBV9 to TRBJ2-3; 9 bases are shared with TRBD2. Germline assignment: CDR1 SGDLS and CDR2 YYNGEE. V gave up 0 bases and J gave up 6 bases; unmatched junction bases: 8. The CDR3 covers 16 residues. For the CDR3, the DNA is TGTGCCAGCAGCGTAGACGGCGGGAGGGTCCTTGATACGCAGTATTTT. This codes for CASSVDGGRVLDTQYF.

This clone was detected a few times. This sequence joins TRBV28 and TRBJ1-5; 8 bases align to TRBD1. CDR3 length equals 13 residues. V gave up 4 bases and J gave up 7 bases; unmatched junction bases: 3. CDR1 and CDR2 from the germline V gene are MDHEN and SYDVKM. The CDR3 DNA follows: TGTGCCAGCAGTTGGACAGGGAGACAGCCCCAGCATTTT. It translates to CASSWTGRQPQHF.

The chain joins TRBV4-1 to TRBJ2-1, with D perhaps TRBD2 (5 bases). The CDR3 spans 16 residues. In germline, CDR1 is MGHRA, CDR2 YSYEKL. Trimming stripped 0 bases from V and 4 bases from J, with 13 bases between. For the CDR3, the DNA is TGCGCCAGCAGCCAAGATCCCAGCGGAAATTACAATGAGCAGTTCTTC. It codes for CASSQDPSGNYNEQFF.

A single count supports this clone. The gene calls are TRBV6-1 and TRBJ2-7; weak D call: TRBD2 (5 bases). The V end lost 1 base, the J end lost 1 base, and 11 bases lay between the germline ends. The CDR3 totals 15 residues. The germline V gene has CDR1 MNHNS and CDR2 SASEGT. The CDR3 DNA reads as TGTGCCAGCAGTGAAGTGGAGCGGAGGTCCTACGAGCAGTACGTC. Protein product: CASSEVERRSYEQYV.

The gene calls are TRBV6-2 or TRBV6-3 and TRBJ2-2; no definite D call. Germline-derived CDR1 and CDR2 are MNHEY and SVGEGT. The CDR3 runs 14 residues. Trimming shortened V by 3 bases and J by 0 bases, and 5 bases separated the two germline ends. CDR3 protein: CASSYIANTGELFF. The CDR3 DNA follows: TGTGCCAGCAGTTATATTGCGAACACCGGGGAGCTGTTTTTT.

V is TRBV5-1 and J is TRBJ2-1; 9 positions match TRBD1. V was pared by 4 bases and J by 1 base, with 6 bases of the junction left unmatched. The V gene's germline CDR1 is SGHRS and CDR2 YFSETQ. This CDR3 contains 16 residues. The CDR3 DNA reads TGCGCCAGCAGCAAGACGGGACAGGGATCCTACAATGAGCAGTTCTTC. Encoded protein: CASSKTGQGSYNEQFF.

This chain's CDR3 is CASSYGWGDAEAFF. The CDR3 DNA is TGTGCCAGCAGTTACGGATGGGGGGATGCTGAAGCTTTCTTT. The J gene is TRBJ1-1, the V gene TRBV6-2 or TRBV6-3, with D possibly being TRBD1 (5 bases). CDR1 is MNHEY and CDR2 is SVGEGT in the germline V gene. The CDR3 covers 14 residues. Trimming shortened V by 2 bases and J by 6 bases, and 13 bases separated the two germline ends.

The chain employs TRBV28 and TRBJ2-7, with 7 bases fitting TRBD2. The V gene end was trimmed by 3 bases and the J gene end by 6 bases; junction bases not matched to a gene: 14. CDR1 and CDR2 (germline): MDHEN, SYDVKM. CDR3 length: 16 amino acids. CDR3 residues: CASSFGLAGDTGEQYV. CDR3 bases: TGTGCCAGCAGTTTCGGTTTGGCGGGGGATACGGGCGAGCAGTACGTC.

The gene calls are TRBV3-1 (or the pseudogene TRBV3-2) and TRBJ2-5; D is unresolved. This CDR3 contains 14 residues. The V gene's germline CDR1 is LGHDT and CDR2 YNNKEL (reference sequence). V was pared by 1 base and J by 4 bases, with 10 bases between. CDR3 nucleotides: TGTGCCAGCAGCCAAGTTATCAGTACAGAGACCCAGTACTTC. Translation gives CASSQVISTETQYF.

V usage is TRBV25-1 and J usage is TRBJ2-2; D is unresolved. This CDR3 is 14 amino acids long. The germline V gene has CDR1 MGHDK and CDR2 SYGVNS. The V and J ends lost 5 bases and 1 base respectively, with 8 bases between them. The CDR3 bases are TGTGCCAGCAGTAAACATGGGAACACCGGGGAGCTGTTTTTT. Amino acid sequence: CASSKHGNTGELFF. Full variable domain (missing parts from reference TRBV25-1 and TRBJ2-2): EADIYQTPRYLVIGTGKKITLECSQTMGHDKMYWYQQDPGMELHLIHYSYGVNSTEKGDLSSESTVSRIRTEHFPLTLESARPSHTSQYLCASSKHGNTGELFFGEGSRLTVL.

A few counts support this clone. The rearrangement links TRBV20-1 to TRBJ1-2; D is unclear. Trimming pared 6 bases from V and 4 bases from J, leaving 9 bases between. Germline CDR1 and CDR2: DFQATT and SNEGSKA (reference sequence). The CDR3 covers 11 residues. CDR3 amino acids: CSAVGSYGYTF. The CDR3 DNA follows: TGCAGTGCCGTCGGTTCCTATGGCTACACCTTC.

The J gene is TRBJ2-4, the V gene TRBV2; 8 nucleotides agree with TRBD1. With 6 bases clipped from V and 2 bases from J, the junction kept 9 bases outside the gene matches. Germline V gene lookup returns CDR1 SNHLY and CDR2 FYNNEI. CDR3 length: 16 residues. The CDR3 DNA reads as TGTGCCAGCAGCTGGACAGGGACATTAACCAAAAACATTCAGTACTTC. It translates to CASSWTGTLTKNIQYF.

V usage is TRBV10-3 and J usage is TRBJ2-1; 8 bases fit TRBD1. This CDR3 has 13 amino acids. Germline V gene sequence: CDR1 ENHRY, CDR2 SYGVKD. V shed 8 bases, J shed 5 bases, and the junction held 5 bases outside the gene matches. CDR3 nucleotide sequence: TGTGCCATCTTAGGACAGGGCAACAATGAGCAGTTCTTC. It codes for CAILGQGNNEQFF.

The chain combines TRBV6-1 with TRBJ1-3; 7 nucleotides align to TRBD1. V lost 7 bases and J lost 1; bases outside the gene matches: 7. Germline CDR1 and CDR2: MNHNS and SASEGT. The CDR3 runs to 15 residues. CDR3 protein: CASTRGTVSGNTIYF. CDR3 bases: TGTGCCAGCACAAGGGGGACAGTGTCTGGAAACACCATATATTTT.

This chain connects TRBV9 to TRBJ1-3, with D possibly matching TRBD1 (6 bases). Trimming took off 3 bases at V and 8 bases at J, with 15 bases between the two ends. Germline CDR1 reads SGDLS; CDR2 reads YYNGEE. This CDR3 contains 14 residues. The CDR3 reads CASSAVTGSDTIYF. The CDR3, as DNA: TGTGCCAGCAGCGCAGTTACAGGGTCGGACACCATATATTTT.